A single sample gave rise to the 5 T cell receptor beta chains below, sequenced in a study of cytomegalovirus exposure and HLA in healthy donors. The PCR employed 60 Vbeta primers together with 13 Jbeta primers. Sequenced by immunoSEQ multiplex PCR; TCRdb stores in-frame clones only, minus some. This sample has 200,000 to 250,000 clones; around 64% occur once, and the top ten carry less than 3%. Input material: PBMCs. Receptor source: a middle-aged man in good health and CMV-seropositive.

This clone occurred a few times. This chain links TRBV5-6 with TRBJ2-7, with 9 bases fitting TRBD1. The CDR3 covers 16 residues. Germline V CDR1 and CDR2: SGHDT, YYEEEE. The junction had 7 bases not matched to a gene; V was cut back by 0 bases and J by 3 bases. The CDR3: CASSLGQGGRDYEQYF. CDR3 DNA sequence: TGTGCCAGCAGCTTGGGACAGGGGGGAAGAGACTACGAGCAGTACTTC.

The chain carries TRBV15 and TRBJ1-6; D perhaps matches TRBD1 (6 bases). With 8 bases removed from V and 8 bases from J, the gap between germline ends came to 13 bases. This CDR3 is built from 13 residues. Per the germline V gene, CDR1 is LNHNV and CDR2 is YYDKDF (reference sequence). As DNA, the CDR3 is TGTGCCACCCAGGCCAGGGGTGATTCACCCCTCCACTTT. It translates to CATQARGDSPLHF.

This clone appeared a few times. This chain connects TRBV28 to TRBJ1-6, with 8 bases aligning to TRBD1. This CDR3 comprises 16 residues. Germline CDR1 and CDR2: MDHEN and SYDVKM. V shed 7 bases, J shed 7 bases, and the junction held 12 bases outside the gene matches. Here the CDR3 reads CASTPSRTGLNSPLHF. For the CDR3, the DNA is TGTGCCAGCACCCCCTCCCGGACAGGGTTGAATTCACCCCTCCACTTT.

This clone has a handful of counts. This chain links TRBV5-4 with TRBJ2-5; TRBD2 might be the D (5 bases). Germline CDR1 SGHNT, CDR2 YYREEE (reference sequence). CDR3 length equals 13 residues. V was shortened by 4 bases and J by 5 bases, with 12 bases between the two germline ends. The CDR3 spells CASSPGRRETQYF. The CDR3, as DNA: TGTGCCAGCAGCCCCGGACGGAGGGAGACCCAGTACTTC.

This clone has a single count. This sequence joins TRBV11-3 and TRBJ1-2, with 9 nucleotides matching TRBD1. The CDR3 totals 14 residues. V shed 0 bases, J shed 5 bases, and the junction held 1 base outside the gene matches. The germline V gene encodes CDR1 SGHNT and CDR2 YENEEA. The CDR3 nucleotides read TGTGCCAGCAGCTTAGATGGGACAGGGTATGGCTACACCTTC. Its translation is CASSLDGTGYGYTF.